This T cell receptor beta chain was observed in a study of identical twins' blood T cells (dated by TCRdb to the early 2010s). Concerning the study at large: Around 52 million Illumina reads were obtained across around twelve libraries, of which six were alpha-chain libraries and six were beta-chain libraries. The study compared TCR alpha and beta chain repertoires of three pairs of monozygous twins using next-generation sequencing to assess genetic influence on repertoire formation.

The investigation overall reported the following: V gene usage, even among non-selected out-of-frame TCRbeta clonotypes, was reported to be markedly more similar within twin pairs than between unrelated donors. Because the twins were reared together, environmental influences could not be ruled out as the explanation for twin similarity. Among the most abundant TCRbeta clonotypes, each donor shared more CDR3 sequences with her twin than with unrelated donors. The count of CDR3 clonotypes shared by two donors depended mainly on the product of the two donors' cloneset sizes, and twins did not clearly depart from this trend. Independent studies were stated to be required to validate the proposed role of the TCRalpha J segment in MHC recognition during thymic selection.

V lost 6 bases and J lost 5 bases; the stretch between them is 16 bases long. CDR1 LGHNT and CDR2 FRNRAP were looked up in the germline V gene. Taken from cysteine to phenylalanine, the CDR3 has 14 residues. CDR3 DNA only is kept here, 42 bases in frame from base 1. The donors were six healthy women who made up three monozygous twin pairs. Each of the three twin pairs had been raised together, and the twins in each pair were thought likely to have encountered the same infectious agents and vaccines. TCR cDNA libraries were prepared from RNA that was isolated from peripheral blood mononuclear cells. As to this clonotype: Its antigen remains unidentified. No much larger clone exists at a distance of one base, and base qualities are not known.

The protocol used for the library was 5' RACE. TCRdb names Illumina Genome Analyzer IIx as the instrument used. The RNA-based TCR cDNA libraries were made using a previously described protocol that was modified in several ways. To prevent cross-contamination, sample-specific barcodes were added to both ends of each TCR cDNA library during cDNA synthesis and amplification. The study's processing was this. Each individual had between about 95,000 and nearly 500,000 identified clonotypes, and each library contained 2.2 to 3.6 million CDR3-containing reads. After reads with improper barcode index combinations were thrown out, a cloneset for each library was built using the MiTCR software. While assembling CDR3 clonotypes, MiTCR filtered or rescued low-quality reads and corrected PCR and sequencing errors. Artificial out-of-frame clonotypes were mapped to in-frame sequences, with one indel allowed in the CDR3, and then removed. V and J gene usage similarity between donors was measured as Jensen-Shannon divergence divided by mean entropy. TCRdb reran the public reads through fastp at Q25 and MiXCR, keeping productive beta chains. Identical CDR3 protein sequences are pooled into one entry, listed with their most common genes and DNA. The V and J calls, along with clone size, are taken from TCRdb and not from the paper's own processing. The sample profile shows hundreds of thousands of distinct CDR3 sequences; about 28% of them were found once. 6.1% of the sample rests with the top ten.

Sample: PBMCs. The rearranged chain carries TRBV12-5 and TRBJ1-1; the D gene cannot be named for sure. This clonotype was obtained from a woman between 18 and 49 years old in good health. CDR3 protein: CASGMGRRETEAFF. The DNA sequence is as follows: TGTGCTAGTGGAATGGGCCGAAGAGAAACTGAAGCTTTCTTT.